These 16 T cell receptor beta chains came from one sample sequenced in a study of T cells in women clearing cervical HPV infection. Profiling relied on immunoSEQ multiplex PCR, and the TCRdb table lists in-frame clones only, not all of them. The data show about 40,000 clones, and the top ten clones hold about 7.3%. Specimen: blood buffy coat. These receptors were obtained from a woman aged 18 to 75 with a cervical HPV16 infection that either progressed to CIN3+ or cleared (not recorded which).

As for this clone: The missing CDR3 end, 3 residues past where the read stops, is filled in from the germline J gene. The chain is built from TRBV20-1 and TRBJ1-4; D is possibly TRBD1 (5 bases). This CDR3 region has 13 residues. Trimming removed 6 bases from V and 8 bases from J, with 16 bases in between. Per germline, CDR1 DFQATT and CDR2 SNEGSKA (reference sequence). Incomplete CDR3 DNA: TGCAGTGCACAAGCGGGGGGTACGGAAAAA. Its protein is CSAQAGGTEK. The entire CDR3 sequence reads CSAQAGGTEKLFF.

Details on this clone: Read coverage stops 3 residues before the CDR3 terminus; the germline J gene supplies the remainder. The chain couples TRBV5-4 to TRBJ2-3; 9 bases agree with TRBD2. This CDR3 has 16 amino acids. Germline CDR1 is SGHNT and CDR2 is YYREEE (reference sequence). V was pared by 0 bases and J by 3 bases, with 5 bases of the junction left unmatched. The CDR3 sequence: CASSLGGTSSTDTQYF. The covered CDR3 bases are TGTGCCAGCAGCTTGGGGGGGACTAGCAGTACAGATACG.

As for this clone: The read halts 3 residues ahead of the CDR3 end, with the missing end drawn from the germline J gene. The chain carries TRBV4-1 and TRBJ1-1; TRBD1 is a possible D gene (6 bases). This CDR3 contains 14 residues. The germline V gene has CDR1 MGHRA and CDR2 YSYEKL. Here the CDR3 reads CASSPRQDKAEAFF. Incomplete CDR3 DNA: TGCGCCAGCAGCCCAAGACAGGACAAAGCGGAA.

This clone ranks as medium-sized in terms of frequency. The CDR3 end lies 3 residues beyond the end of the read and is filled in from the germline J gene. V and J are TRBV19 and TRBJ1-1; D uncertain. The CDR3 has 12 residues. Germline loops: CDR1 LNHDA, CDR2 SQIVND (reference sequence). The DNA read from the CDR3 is TGTGCCAGTAGTACCGAAGAACAGGAA. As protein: CASSTEEQE. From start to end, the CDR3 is CASSTEEQEAFF.

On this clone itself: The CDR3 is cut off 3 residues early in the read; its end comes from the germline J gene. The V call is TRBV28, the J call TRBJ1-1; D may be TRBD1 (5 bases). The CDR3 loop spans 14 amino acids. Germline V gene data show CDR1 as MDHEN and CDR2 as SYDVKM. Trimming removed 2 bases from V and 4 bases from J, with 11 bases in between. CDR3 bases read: TGTGCCAGCAGTTTAGACCAGGGAACCACTGAA. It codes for CASSLDQGTTE. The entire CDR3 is CASSLDQGTTEAFF.

Partial CDR3 DNA: TGCAGTGCTAGCGACAGGGAAGTCACTGAA. It specifies CSASDREVTE. In full, the CDR3 is CSASDREVTEAFF. This sequence joins TRBV20-1 and TRBJ1-1, with 7 bases matching TRBD1. Coverage ceases 3 residues before the CDR3 finishes, and the germline J gene fills in the end. From germline, CDR1 is DFQATT and CDR2 SNEGSKA (reference sequence). Losses at the gene ends were 3 bases for V and 4 bases for J; bases not matched to a gene: 5. The CDR3 is made up of 13 amino acids.

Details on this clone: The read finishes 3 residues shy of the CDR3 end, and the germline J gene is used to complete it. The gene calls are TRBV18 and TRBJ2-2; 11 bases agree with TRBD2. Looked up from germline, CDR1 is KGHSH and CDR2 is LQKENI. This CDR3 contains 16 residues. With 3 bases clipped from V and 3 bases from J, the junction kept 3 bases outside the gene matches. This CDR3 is CASSPTSGSDTGELFF. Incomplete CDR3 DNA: TGTGCCAGCTCACCCACTAGCGGGAGTGACACCGGGGAG.

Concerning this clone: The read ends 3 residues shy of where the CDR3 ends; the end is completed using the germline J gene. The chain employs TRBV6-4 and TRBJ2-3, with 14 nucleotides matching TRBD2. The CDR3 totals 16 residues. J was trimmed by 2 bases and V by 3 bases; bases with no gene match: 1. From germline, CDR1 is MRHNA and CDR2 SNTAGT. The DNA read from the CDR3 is TGTGCCAGCAGTGAGACTAGCGGGGGGGCCACAGATACG. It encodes CASSETSGGATDT. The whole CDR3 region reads CASSETSGGATDTQYF.

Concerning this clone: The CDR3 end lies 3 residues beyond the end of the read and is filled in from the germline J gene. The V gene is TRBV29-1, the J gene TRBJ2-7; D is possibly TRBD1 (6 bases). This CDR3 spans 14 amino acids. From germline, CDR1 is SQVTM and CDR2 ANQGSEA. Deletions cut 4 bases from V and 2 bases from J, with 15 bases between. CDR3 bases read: TGCAGCGTTGGACTGGACAGACCTACCTACGAG. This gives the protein CSVGLDRPTYE. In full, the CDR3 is CSVGLDRPTYEQYF.

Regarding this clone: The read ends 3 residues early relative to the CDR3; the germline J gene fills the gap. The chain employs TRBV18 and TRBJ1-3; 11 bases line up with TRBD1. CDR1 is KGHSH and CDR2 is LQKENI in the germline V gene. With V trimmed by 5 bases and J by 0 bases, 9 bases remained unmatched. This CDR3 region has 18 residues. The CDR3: CASSAWTGGDFSGNTIYF. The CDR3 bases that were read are TGTGCCAGCTCAGCGTGGACAGGGGGCGACTTCTCTGGAAACACC.

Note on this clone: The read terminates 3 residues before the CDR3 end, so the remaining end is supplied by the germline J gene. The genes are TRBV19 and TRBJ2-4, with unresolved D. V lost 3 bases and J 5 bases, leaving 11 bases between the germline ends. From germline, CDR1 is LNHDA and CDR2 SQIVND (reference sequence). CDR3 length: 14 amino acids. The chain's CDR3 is CASSISGRENIQYF. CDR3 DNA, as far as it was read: TGTGCCAGTAGTATTAGTGGTCGGGAAAACATT.

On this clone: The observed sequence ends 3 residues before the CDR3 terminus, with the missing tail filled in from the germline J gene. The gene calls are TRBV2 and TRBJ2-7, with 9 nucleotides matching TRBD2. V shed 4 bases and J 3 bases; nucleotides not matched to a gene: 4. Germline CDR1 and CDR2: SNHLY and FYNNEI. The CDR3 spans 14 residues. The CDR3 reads CASSGTSVDYEQYF. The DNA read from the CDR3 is TGTGCCAGCAGTGGGACTAGCGTTGACTACGAG.

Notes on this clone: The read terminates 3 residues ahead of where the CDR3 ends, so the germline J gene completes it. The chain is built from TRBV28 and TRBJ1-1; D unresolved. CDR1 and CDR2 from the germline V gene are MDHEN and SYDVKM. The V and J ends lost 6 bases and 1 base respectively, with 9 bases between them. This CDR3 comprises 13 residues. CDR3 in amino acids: CASRLDWNTEAFF. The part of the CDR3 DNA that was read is TGTGCCAGCAGATTAGACTGGAACACTGAA. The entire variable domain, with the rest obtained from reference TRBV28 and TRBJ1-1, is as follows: DVKVTQSSRYLVKRTGEKVFLECVQDMDHENMFWYRQDPGLGLRLIYFSYDVKMKEKGDIPEGYSVSREKKERFSLILESASTNQTSMYLCASRLDWNTEAFFGQGTRLTVV.

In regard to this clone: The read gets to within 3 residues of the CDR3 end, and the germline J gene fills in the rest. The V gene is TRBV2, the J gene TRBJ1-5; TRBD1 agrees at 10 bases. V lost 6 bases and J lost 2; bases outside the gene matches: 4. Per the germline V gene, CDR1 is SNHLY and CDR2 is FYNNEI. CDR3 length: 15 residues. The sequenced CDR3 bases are TGTGCCAGCAGCCGACAGGGGGCGCGCAATCAGCCC. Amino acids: CASSRQGARNQP. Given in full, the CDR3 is CASSRQGARNQPQHF.

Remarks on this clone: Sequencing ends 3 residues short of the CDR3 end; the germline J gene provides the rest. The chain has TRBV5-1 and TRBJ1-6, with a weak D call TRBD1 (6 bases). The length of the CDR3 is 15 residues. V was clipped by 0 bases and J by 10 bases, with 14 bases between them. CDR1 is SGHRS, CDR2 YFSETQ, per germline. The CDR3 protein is CASSLGSGVGSPLHF. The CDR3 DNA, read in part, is TGCGCCAGCAGCTTGGGATCAGGGGTGGGGTCACCC.

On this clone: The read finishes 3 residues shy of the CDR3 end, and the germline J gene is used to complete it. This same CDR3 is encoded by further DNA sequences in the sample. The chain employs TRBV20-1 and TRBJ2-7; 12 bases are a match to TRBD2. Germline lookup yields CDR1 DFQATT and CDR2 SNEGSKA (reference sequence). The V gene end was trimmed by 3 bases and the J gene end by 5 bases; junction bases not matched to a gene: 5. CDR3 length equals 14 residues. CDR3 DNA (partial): TGCAGTGCTAGTAGGCGACTAGCGGGAGACGAG. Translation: CSASRRLAGDE. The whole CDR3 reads CSASRRLAGDEQYF.